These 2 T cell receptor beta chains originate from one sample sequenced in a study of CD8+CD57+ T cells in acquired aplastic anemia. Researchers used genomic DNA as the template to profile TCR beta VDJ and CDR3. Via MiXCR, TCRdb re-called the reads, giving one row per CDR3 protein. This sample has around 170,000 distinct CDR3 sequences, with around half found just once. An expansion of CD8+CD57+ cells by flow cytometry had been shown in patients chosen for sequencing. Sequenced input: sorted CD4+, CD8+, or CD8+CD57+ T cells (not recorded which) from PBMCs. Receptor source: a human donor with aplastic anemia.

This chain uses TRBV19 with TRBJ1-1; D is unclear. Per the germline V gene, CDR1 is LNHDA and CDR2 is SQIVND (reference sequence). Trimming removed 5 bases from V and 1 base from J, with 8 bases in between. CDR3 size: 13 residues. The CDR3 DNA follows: TGTGCCAGTAGTCCCCCTCAGAACACTGAAGCTTTCTTT. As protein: CASSPPQNTEAFF.

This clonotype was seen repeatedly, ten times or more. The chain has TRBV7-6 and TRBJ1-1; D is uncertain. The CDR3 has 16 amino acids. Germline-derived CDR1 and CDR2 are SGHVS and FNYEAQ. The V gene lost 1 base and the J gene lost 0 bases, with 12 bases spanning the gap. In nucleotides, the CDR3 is TGTGCCAGCAGCTTAGGTAGAGGGTCCATGAACACTGAAGCTTTCTTT. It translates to CASSLGRGSMNTEAFF. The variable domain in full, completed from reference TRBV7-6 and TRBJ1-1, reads GAGVSQSPRYKVTKRGQDVALRCDPISGHVSLYWYRQALGQGPEFLTYFNYEAQQDKSGLPNDRFSAERPEGSISTLTIQRTEQRDSAMYRCASSLGRGSMNTEAFFGQGTRLTVV.